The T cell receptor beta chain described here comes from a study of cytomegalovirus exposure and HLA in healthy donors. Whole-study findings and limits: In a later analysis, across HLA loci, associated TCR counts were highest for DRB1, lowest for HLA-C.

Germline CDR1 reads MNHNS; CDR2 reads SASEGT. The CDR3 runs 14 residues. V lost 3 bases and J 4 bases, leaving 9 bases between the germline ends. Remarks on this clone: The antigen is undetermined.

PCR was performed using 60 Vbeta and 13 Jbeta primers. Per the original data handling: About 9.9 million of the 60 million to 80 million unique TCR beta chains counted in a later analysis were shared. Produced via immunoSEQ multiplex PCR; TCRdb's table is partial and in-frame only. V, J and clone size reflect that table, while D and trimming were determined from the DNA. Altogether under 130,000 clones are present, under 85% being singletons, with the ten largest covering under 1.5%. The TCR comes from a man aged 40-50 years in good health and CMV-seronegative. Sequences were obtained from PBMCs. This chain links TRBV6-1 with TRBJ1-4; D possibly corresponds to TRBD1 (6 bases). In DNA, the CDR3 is TGTGCCAGCAGTGATCACAGGGTTAATGAAAAACTGTTTTTT. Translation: CASSDHRVNEKLFF.